The 21 T cell receptor beta chains presented below share a single source sample, sequenced in a study of blood T cells in healthy people across ages. Sample-barcoded 5' priming and a J-beta primer mix drove a second PCR of about 6 to 12 cycles. TCRdb fed the 5' RACE reads into MiXCR, producing one record per CDR3 protein. The table lists 1.5 million to 2 million distinct CDR3 sequences, 28% of them singletons. Sequencing was performed on blood. All receptors derive from a woman aged 25 to 45 in good health.

This clonotype was detected a few times. The chain is built from TRBV20-1 and TRBJ1-1, with no clear D. Germline CDR1 DFQATT, CDR2 SNEGSKA (reference sequence). The V gene lost 3 bases and the J gene lost 3 bases, with 5 bases spanning the gap. This CDR3 contains 11 residues. The CDR3 loop reads CSARGYTEAFF. In nucleotides, the CDR3 is TGCAGTGCTAGGGGGTACACTGAAGCTTTCTTT.

The chain uses TRBV13 and TRBJ2-1, with 7 bases aligning to TRBD2. The CDR3 length is 15 residues. The ends lost 0 bases at V and 6 bases at J; junction bases unmatched: 5. CDR1 PRHDT and CDR2 FYEKMQ come from the germline V gene (reference sequence). The CDR3 is CASSLGLANGNEQFF. CDR3 nucleotide sequence: TGTGCCAGCAGCTTAGGACTAGCGAACGGCAATGAGCAGTTCTTC.

About this clonotype itself: A much larger clonotype is one base distant, so this may be a read error. The rearrangement links TRBV29-1 to TRBJ2-1; 9 positions match TRBD2. Trimming took 3 bases from V and 10 from J; bases not matched to a gene: 13. CDR1 and CDR2 from the germline V gene are SQVTM and ANQGSEA. CDR3 length: 15 residues. The CDR3 here is CSVEKGLAGNYEQFF. CDR3 in DNA: TGCAGCGTTGAGAAGGGACTAGCAGGTAACTACGAGCAGTTCTTC.

Only a few counts were recorded for this clonotype. The CDR3 region is CASSQDGSGGGYTF. The CDR3 coding sequence is TGCGCCAGCAGCCAAGATGGGTCAGGGGGTGGCTACACCTTC. The V and J genes are TRBV4-1 and TRBJ1-2; TRBD1 aligns across 7 bases. Losses at the gene ends were 0 bases for V and 7 bases for J; bases not matched to a gene: 5. This CDR3 contains 14 residues. From germline, CDR1 is MGHRA and CDR2 YSYEKL.

This clonotype appeared a few times. The chain is built from TRBV6-2 or TRBV6-3 and TRBJ2-7; D is uncertain. Trimming cost V 4 bases and J 4 bases, with 11 bases left between them. The CDR3 is made up of 13 amino acids. Germline CDR1 reads MNHEY; CDR2 reads SVGEGT. This CDR3 reads CASSLTDLYEQYF. The DNA for the CDR3 is TGTGCCAGCAGTTTAACGGACCTTTACGAGCAGTACTTC.

The sample holds a few counts of this clonotype. The CDR3 loop is CASSFGTASGNTIYF. As DNA, the CDR3 is TGTGCCAGCAGCTTCGGGACAGCCTCTGGAAACACCATATATTTT. The chain links TRBV7-6 to TRBJ1-3; 7 nucleotides align to TRBD1. CDR3 length: 15 residues. Trimming took 3 bases from V and 0 from J; bases not matched to a gene: 2. Per germline, CDR1 SGHVS and CDR2 FNYEAQ.

This chain's CDR3 is CSASTSSYNEQFF. The CDR3 nucleotides read TGCAGTGCTAGTACCTCCTCCTACAATGAGCAGTTCTTC. The J gene is TRBJ2-1, the V gene TRBV20-1; D not resolved. Trimming removed 3 bases at V and 0 bases at J, with 6 bases between. Germline V gene sequence: CDR1 DFQATT, CDR2 SNEGSKA (reference sequence). The CDR3 consists of 13 residues.

This clonotype has more than one count but fewer than ten. The junction differs from germline at one of its ends, possibly a read error. V and J are TRBV24-1 and TRBJ2-1, with TRBD2 matching over 10 bases. The CDR3 runs to 14 residues. Germline V gives CDR1 KGHDR, CDR2 SFDVKD. CDR3 in amino acids: CAARTSGDGNEQFF. In DNA form, the CDR3 reads TGTGCCGCCAGGACTAGCGGTGATGGCAATGAGCAGTTCTTC.

This clonotype was counted many times. The chain combines TRBV20-1 with TRBJ2-6; a possible D gene is TRBD2 (6 bases). The V gene's germline CDR1 is DFQATT and CDR2 SNEGSKA (reference sequence). The CDR3 contains 16 residues. Trimming stripped 0 bases from V and 2 bases from J, with 11 bases between. CDR3 in DNA: TGCAGTGCTAGAGATGGAGGGGATCCTGGGGCCAACGTCCTGACTTTC. Amino acids: CSARDGGDPGANVLTF.

This clonotype came up a few times. V usage is TRBV4-1 and J usage is TRBJ2-7, with 7 bases identical to TRBD2. V shed 1 base, J shed 6 bases, and the junction held 3 bases outside the gene matches. In germline, CDR1 is MGHRA, CDR2 YSYEKL. The CDR3 is 13 amino acids. The CDR3 spells CASSQVGRSEQYF. DNA of the CDR3: TGCGCCAGCAGCCAAGTCGGGAGGTCCGAGCAGTACTTC.

As for this clonotype: A junction end diverges from the germline sequence, so it may reflect a read error. V gene TRBV12-3 or TRBV12-4 combines with J gene TRBJ1-6, with 9 bases aligning to TRBD1. This CDR3 is 15 amino acids long. The CDR3 here is CASSFSDRGNSPRHF. The CDR3 DNA follows: TGTGCCAGCAGTTTTTCGGACAGGGGTAATTCACCCCGCCACTTT.

The V gene is TRBV5-1, the J gene TRBJ1-2; D might be TRBD1 (5 bases). Per the germline V gene, CDR1 is SGHRS and CDR2 is YFSETQ. V lost 1 base to trimming and J lost 7 bases, with 14 bases between them. The CDR3 consists of 14 residues. The CDR3, as DNA: TGCGCCAGCAGCTTGTTCGGAGGGGATCCTGGCTACACCTTC. Translating gives CASSLFGGDPGYTF. Combining the CDR3 with reference TRBV5-1 and TRBJ1-2 gives the whole variable domain KAGVTQTPRYLIKTRGQQVTLSCSPISGHRSVSWYQQTPGQGLQFLFEYFSETQRNKGNFPGRFSGRQFSNSRSEMNVSTLELGDSALYLCASSLFGGDPGYTFGSGTRLTVV.

There are many counts of this clonotype. The CDR3 here is CASKGAIYEQYF. The CDR3 region has the DNA TGTGCCAGCAAAGGTGCAATCTACGAGCAGTACTTC. The chain carries TRBV28 and TRBJ2-7; D unresolved. CDR3 length: 12 residues. The V end lost 7 bases, the J end lost 3 bases, and 10 bases lay between the germline ends. Germline V gene data show CDR1 as MDHEN and CDR2 as SYDVKM.

This clonotype has at least ten counts. V gene TRBV5-1 combines with J gene TRBJ2-1, with a weak D call TRBD2 (6 bases). The length of the CDR3 is 15 residues. V lost 4 bases and J lost 7, with 18 bases in between. Germline CDR1 and CDR2: SGHRS and YFSETQ. Written as DNA, the CDR3 is TGCGCCAGCAGCCCGGGACTCACCGAGCAGAATGAGCAGTTCTTC. Amino acid sequence: CASSPGLTEQNEQFF. Based on the CDR3 plus reference TRBV5-1 and TRBJ2-1, the full variable domain is KAGVTQTPRYLIKTRGQQVTLSCSPISGHRSVSWYQQTPGQGLQFLFEYFSETQRNKGNFPGRFSGRQFSNSRSEMNVSTLELGDSALYLCASSPGLTEQNEQFFGPGTRLTVL.

This sequence joins TRBV7-2 and TRBJ2-1; no clear D gene. Germline loops: CDR1 SGHTA, CDR2 FQGNSA. The CDR3 totals 16 residues. V lost 2 bases and J lost 0, with 11 bases in between. This chain's CDR3 is CASSLYSSISYNEQFF. CDR3 bases: TGTGCCAGCAGCTTATATTCTTCTATCTCCTACAATGAGCAGTTCTTC.

This clonotype was seen only a few times. The chain uses TRBV28 and TRBJ1-4; a possible D gene is TRBD1 (5 bases). Trimming cost V 1 base and J 8 bases, with 20 bases left between them. Per the germline V gene, CDR1 is MDHEN and CDR2 is SYDVKM. The CDR3 spans 17 residues. This chain's CDR3 is CASSLSAGTRSDEKLFF. In nucleotides, the CDR3 is TGTGCCAGCAGTTTATCGGCAGGGACTAGGAGCGACGAAAAACTGTTTTTT.

As concerns this clonotype: This could be a read error, since a much larger clone is one nucleotide away. The rearrangement uses TRBV2 and TRBJ2-5; 8 nucleotides align to TRBD2. The V segment lost 6 bases and the J segment 11 bases; nucleotides outside the gene matches: 17. Germline V gene lookup returns CDR1 SNHLY and CDR2 FYNNEI. This CDR3 has 15 amino acids. The CDR3 region is CASRRGAGGRNEQYF. Written as DNA, the CDR3 is TGTGCCAGCAGGAGGGGGGCGGGGGGCAGGAATGAGCAGTACTTC.

This clonotype was seen many times. The chain is built from TRBV5-5 and TRBJ2-7; 9 positions agree with TRBD2. Looked up from germline, CDR1 is SGHKS and CDR2 is YYEKEE (reference sequence). Trimming took 0 bases from V and 5 from J; bases not matched to a gene: 6. The CDR3 has 15 amino acids. The chain's CDR3 is CASSLAPQREDEQYF. CDR3 bases: TGTGCCAGCAGCTTGGCACCCCAGCGGGAGGACGAGCAGTACTTC.

The CDR3 nucleotides are TGTGCCAGCAGCCTAACTGTAGCAGGGCGGGGGGAGACCCAGTACTTC. Its protein product is CASSLTVAGRGETQYF. The rearrangement joins TRBV3-1 to TRBJ2-5; 7 nucleotides agree with TRBD2. The CDR3 extends over 16 amino acids. The ends lost 4 bases at V and 5 bases at J; junction bases unmatched: 13. Germline loops: CDR1 LGHDT, CDR2 YNNKEL (reference sequence).

Ten or more counts support this clonotype. J is TRBJ2-5 and V is TRBV20-1, with 11 positions matching TRBD2. CDR3 length: 17 residues. Trimming at V came to 0 bases and at J to 4 bases, leaving 10 bases not matched to a gene. The germline V gene encodes CDR1 DFQATT and CDR2 SNEGSKA (reference sequence). The CDR3 loop is CSARDFSGRAGGETQYF. The CDR3 DNA sequence: TGCAGTGCTAGAGATTTTAGCGGGAGGGCCGGGGGAGAGACCCAGTACTTC.

This sequence joins TRBV7-2 and TRBJ2-7; D ambiguous. Germline V gene sequence: CDR1 SGHTA, CDR2 FQGNSA. CDR3 length: 13 amino acids. Trimming shortened V by 5 bases and J by 6 bases, and 14 bases separated the two germline ends. The CDR3 loop reads CASSPRTFPEQYF. The DNA of the CDR3 is TGTGCCAGCAGCCCCAGGACCTTCCCCGAGCAGTACTTC.